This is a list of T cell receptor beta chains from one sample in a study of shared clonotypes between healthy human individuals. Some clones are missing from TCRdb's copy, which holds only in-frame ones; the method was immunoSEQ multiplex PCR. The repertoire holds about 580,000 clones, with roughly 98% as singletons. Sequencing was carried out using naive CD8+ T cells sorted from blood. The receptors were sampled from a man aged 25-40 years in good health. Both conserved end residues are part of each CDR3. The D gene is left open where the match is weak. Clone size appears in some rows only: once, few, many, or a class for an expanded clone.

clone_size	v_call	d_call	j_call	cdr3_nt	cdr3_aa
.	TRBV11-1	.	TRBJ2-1	TGTGCCAGCAGCTTAGGGTACGGGATCGGGATTCCGTTCTTC	CASSLGYGIGIPFF
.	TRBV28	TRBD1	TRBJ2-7	TGTGCCAGCACCCTCGACAGGGATAACTCCTACGAGCAGTACTTC	CASTLDRDNSYEQYF
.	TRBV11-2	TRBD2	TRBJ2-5	TGTGCCAGCAGCTGGGAGGGCCAAGAGACCCAGTACTTC	CASSWEGQETQYF
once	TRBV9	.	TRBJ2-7	TGTGCCAGCAGCGTAGGGGGGGACTCCTACGAGCAGTACTTC	CASSVGGDSYEQYF
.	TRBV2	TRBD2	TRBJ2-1	TGTGCCAGCACAGAACGCGGGACTAGCGGGAGAGGTGAGCAGTTCTTC	CASTERGTSGRGEQFF
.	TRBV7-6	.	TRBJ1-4	TGTGCCAGCAGCTTAGTTCCATTTGAAAAACTGTTTTTT	CASSLVPFEKLFF
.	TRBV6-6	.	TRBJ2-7	TGTGCCAGCAGAACAGCAGGCGAGCAGTACTTC	CASRTAGEQYF
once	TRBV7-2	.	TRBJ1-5	TGTGCCAGCAGTTTAACGGGGGATCAGCCCCAGCATTTT	CASSLTGDQPQHF
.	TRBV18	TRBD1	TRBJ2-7	TGTGCCAGCTCACCGCTCGACAGGGCCAACTACGACGAGCAGTACTTC	CASSPLDRANYDEQYF
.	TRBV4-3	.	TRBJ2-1	TGCGCCAGCAGCCAAGTAAGGGAGTTGGGTGAGCAGTTCTTC	CASSQVRELGEQFF
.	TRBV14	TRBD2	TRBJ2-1	TGTGCCAGCAGCAAGCGGGAGGGCCGGGCCAATGAGCAGTTCTTC	CASSKREGRANEQFF
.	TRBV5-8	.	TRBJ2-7	TGTGCCAGCAGCCTGGAGGGCCACGCAGGGAACGAGCAGTACTTC	CASSLEGHAGNEQYF
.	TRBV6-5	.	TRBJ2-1	TGTGCCAGCAGTTCACGGACCTACAATGAGCAGTTCTTC	CASSSRTYNEQFF
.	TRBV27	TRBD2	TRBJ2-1	TGTGCCAGCAGTTTATGGACTAGCGGGAGTAGTGAGCAGTTCTTC	CASSLWTSGSSEQFF
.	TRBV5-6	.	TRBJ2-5	TGTGCCAGCAGCCGGCTCACGGAAGAGACCCAGTACTTC	CASSRLTEETQYF
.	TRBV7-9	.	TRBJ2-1	TGTGCCAGCAGCGCTCGACAGGCGCTTAATGAGCAGTTCTTC	CASSARQALNEQFF